This T cell receptor (beta chain) was captured by sequencing in a study of T cells in Graves' hyperthyroidism and ophthalmopathy (dated by TCRdb to between 2018 and 2021). The study in broad terms: To identify distinguishing TCR V-J signatures, a discovery cohort of about a hundred patients was used, comprising 40 to 45 with Graves' ophthalmopathy and approximately 58 with stable Graves' hyperthyroidism. Following sampling, methimazole starting at 30 mg daily was given to hyperthyroidism patients, and high-dose intravenous methylprednisolone was given to ophthalmopathy patients. The paper reports TCR Vbeta CDR3 sequencing of roughly 140 peripheral blood samples: 43 ophthalmopathy, over 70 hyperthyroidism and approximately 17 progressor patients. In six Graves' hyperthyroidism patients, the study also compared T-cell repertoires from thyroid tissue with T-cell repertoires from blood. The 90 to 100 discovery patients were randomly split 7:3 into training and test sets. Prospective prediction of ophthalmopathy was tested in an independent validation cohort consisting of 18 to 20 hyperthyroidism patients and over 15 patients who later progressed to ophthalmopathy. What the study reported, not specific to this receptor: In validation, progression to ophthalmopathy was predicted by the model with roughly 69% sensitivity and approximately 78% specificity, a median of about 6.8 months before onset. Most expanded thyroid clonotypes (frequency above 0.001) were also detected in blood, a finding suggesting that blood repertoires may reflect thyroid immune responses. No statistical method was used to set the sample size in advance, and investigators knew the group allocation. Ophthalmopathy was separated from stable hyperthyroidism by a 13 V-J signature model, with roughly 88% sensitivity and 81% to 82% specificity obtained in cross-validation and 80%/75% obtained in testing.

TCR beta CDR3 regions were amplified from RNA transcripts. The TCR CDR3 was subjected to a first round of RT-PCR using the HTBI primer set and the Qiagen OneStep RT-PCR kit. Libraries were constructed in a second round of multiplex PCR, after which size selection and purification were carried out. The libraries were sequenced on an Illumina HiSeq2000 using paired-end 100 bp reads. The original methods were these. SOAPnuke was used to process the raw data, with reads discarded if the reads contained adapters or uncalled bases, had a mean Phred below 15, or lacked an exact constant-primer or identifier match. High-quality paired reads were merged using COPE v1.2.5, and each unique nucleotide sequence was defined as a clonotype. MiTCR v1.1 was used to align the clonotypes against IMGT TRBV, TRBD and TRBJ reference segments. Analysis was restricted to V-J combinations with a frequency above 0.0001, which covered about 99% of repertoires. A TCS score was defined as the ratio between F50 (clonal expansion) and ExV (chaos), using BLOSUM62-based TCRdist between CDR3 peptides within each V-J. Welch's t-statistics and random forest reduced 514 V-J features to 10 to 15, which were used in a naive Bayes classifier (R e1071). Thyroid-blood repertoire similarity was quantified with the Morisita-Horn index. In TCRdb, the public reads were trimmed at Q25 with fastp and aligned with MiXCR, with productive beta chains retained. When rows share a CDR3 protein, they turn into one entry using the most common DNA and genes. TCRdb, not the original authors, processed these V and J calls. The sample yields more than 500,000 distinct CDR3 sequences; 40% to 50% were counted once. The ten largest make up about two fifths of the sample.

Trimming removed 4 bases from V and 6 bases from J; the gene matches leave 9 bases unexplained. Counted from cysteine to phenylalanine, this CDR3 has 15 amino acids. The DNA shown is the 45-base CDR3, in frame from base 1. CDR1 and CDR2 (MDHEN, SYDVKM) derive from the germline V gene. Exclusion was applied to patients with uncontrolled infections, other autoimmune diseases, pregnancy or lactation. Diagnoses relied on clinical symptoms, serum thyroxine and TRAb, thyroid ultrasound and orbital computed tomography. Trizol reagent was used to extract total RNA, and RNA quality was then checked on an Agilent 2100 Bioanalyzer. Comment on this clonotype: The specificity of this receptor is unknown. No base qualities exist here, and no much larger clone lies one base off it.

This chain joins TRBV28 to TRBJ2-5, with 9 bases matching TRBD2. This receptor was identified in an adult woman with Graves' disease, either hyperthyroidism or ophthalmopathy (not recorded which). Sequencing was done on a sample of peripheral blood or thyroid tissue (not recorded which). The CDR3 region reads CASSSGTSRKQTQYF. The sequence in DNA is TGTGCCAGCAGTTCGGGGACTAGCAGAAAGCAGACCCAGTACTTC.